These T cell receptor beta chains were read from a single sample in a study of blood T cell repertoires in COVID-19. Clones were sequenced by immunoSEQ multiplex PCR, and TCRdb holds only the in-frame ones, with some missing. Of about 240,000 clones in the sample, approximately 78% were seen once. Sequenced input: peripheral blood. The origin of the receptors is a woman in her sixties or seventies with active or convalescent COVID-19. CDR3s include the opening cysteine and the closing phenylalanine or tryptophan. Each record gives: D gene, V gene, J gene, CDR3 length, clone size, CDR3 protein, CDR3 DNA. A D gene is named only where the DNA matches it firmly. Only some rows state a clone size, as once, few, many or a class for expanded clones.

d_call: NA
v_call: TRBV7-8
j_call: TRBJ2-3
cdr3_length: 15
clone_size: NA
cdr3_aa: CASSLVPPGADTQYF
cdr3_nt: TGTGCCAGCAGCTTAGTCCCCCCAGGGGCCGATACGCAGTATTTT

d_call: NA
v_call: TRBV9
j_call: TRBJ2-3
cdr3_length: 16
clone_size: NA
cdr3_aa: CASSVVSDTDTDTQYF
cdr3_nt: TGTGCCAGCAGCGTAGTTTCGGACACGGACACAGATACGCAGTATTTT

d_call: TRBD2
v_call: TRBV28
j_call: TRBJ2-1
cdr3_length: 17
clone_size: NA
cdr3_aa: CASSLHPGTSGVDEQFF
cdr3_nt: TGTGCCAGCAGTTTACACCCTGGGACTAGCGGGGTCGATGAGCAGTTCTTC

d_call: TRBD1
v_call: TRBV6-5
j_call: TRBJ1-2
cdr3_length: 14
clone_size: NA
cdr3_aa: CASSYSGQIYGYTF
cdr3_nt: TGTGCCAGCAGTTACTCGGGACAGATATATGGCTACACCTTC

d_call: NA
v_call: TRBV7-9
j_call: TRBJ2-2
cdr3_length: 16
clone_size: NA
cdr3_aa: CASPPGWGVNTGELFF
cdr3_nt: TGTGCCAGCCCCCCCGGGTGGGGGGTGAACACCGGGGAGCTGTTTTTT

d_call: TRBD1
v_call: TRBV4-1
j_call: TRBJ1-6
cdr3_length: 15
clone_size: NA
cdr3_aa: CASSQEHRGLSPLHF
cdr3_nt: TGCGCCAGCAGCCAAGAACACAGGGGCCTCTCACCCCTCCACTTT

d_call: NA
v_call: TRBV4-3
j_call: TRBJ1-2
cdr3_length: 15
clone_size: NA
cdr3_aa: CASSQDVGSFYGYTF
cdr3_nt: TGCGCCAGCAGCCAAGACGTGGGGAGTTTCTATGGCTACACCTTC

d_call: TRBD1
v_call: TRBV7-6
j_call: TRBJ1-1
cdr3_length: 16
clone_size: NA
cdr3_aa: CASSLGAGGMNTEAFF
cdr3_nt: TGTGCCAGCAGCTTAGGGGCAGGGGGGATGAACACTGAAGCTTTCTTT

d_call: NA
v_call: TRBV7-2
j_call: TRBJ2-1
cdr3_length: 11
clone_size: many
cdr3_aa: CASSFYNEQFF
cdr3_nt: TGTGCCAGCAGCTTTTATAATGAGCAGTTCTTC

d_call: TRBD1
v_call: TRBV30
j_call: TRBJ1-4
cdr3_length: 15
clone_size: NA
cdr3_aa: CAWSERTGTNEKLFF
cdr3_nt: TGTGCCTGGAGCGAAAGGACAGGGACTAATGAAAAACTGTTTTTT

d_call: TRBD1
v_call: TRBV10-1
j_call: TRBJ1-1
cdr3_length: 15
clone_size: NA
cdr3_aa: CASTRTGAMNTEAFF
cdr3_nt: TGCGCCAGCACTCGGACAGGAGCCATGAACACTGAAGCTTTCTTT

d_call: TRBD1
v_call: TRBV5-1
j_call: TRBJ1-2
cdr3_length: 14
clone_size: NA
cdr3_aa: CASSSTGGAYGYTF
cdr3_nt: TGCGCCAGCAGCTCGACAGGGGGCGCTTATGGCTACACCTTC

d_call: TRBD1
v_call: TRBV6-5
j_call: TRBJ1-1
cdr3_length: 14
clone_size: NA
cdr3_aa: CASNRRQGATEAFF
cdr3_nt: TGTGCCAGCAATCGAAGACAGGGGGCGACTGAAGCTTTCTTT

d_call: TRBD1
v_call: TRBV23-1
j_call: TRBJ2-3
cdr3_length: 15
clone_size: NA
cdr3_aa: CASSRDRGLTDTQYF
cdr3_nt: TGCGCCAGCTCCCGGGACAGGGGTCTAACAGATACGCAGTATTTT

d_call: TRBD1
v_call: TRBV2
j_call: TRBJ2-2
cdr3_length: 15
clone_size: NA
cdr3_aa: CASSEGDRGPGELFF
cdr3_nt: TGTGCCAGCAGCGAAGGGGACAGGGGGCCCGGGGAGCTGTTTTTT

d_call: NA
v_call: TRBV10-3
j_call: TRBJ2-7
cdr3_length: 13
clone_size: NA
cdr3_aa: CAISESSLYEQYF
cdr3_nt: TGTGCCATCAGTGAGTCCTCCCTTTACGAGCAGTACTTC

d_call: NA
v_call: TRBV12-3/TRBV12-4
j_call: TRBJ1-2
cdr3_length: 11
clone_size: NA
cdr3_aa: CASSPLEGYTF
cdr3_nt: TGTGCCAGCAGTCCCCTGGAGGGCTACACCTTC

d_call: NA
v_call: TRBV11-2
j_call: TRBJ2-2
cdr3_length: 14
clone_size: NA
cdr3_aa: CASSLGPNTGELFF
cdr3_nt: TGTGCCAGCAGCTTAGGGCCGAACACCGGGGAGCTGTTTTTT

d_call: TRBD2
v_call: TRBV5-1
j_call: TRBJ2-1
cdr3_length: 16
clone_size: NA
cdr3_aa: CASSFRSGGAHNEQFF
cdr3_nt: TGCGCCAGCAGCTTTCGAAGCGGGGGGGCCCACAATGAGCAGTTCTTC

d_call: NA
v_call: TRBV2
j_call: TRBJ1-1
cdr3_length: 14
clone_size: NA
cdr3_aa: CASSEGHWNTEAFF
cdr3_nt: TGTGCCAGCAGTGAGGGACACTGGAACACTGAAGCTTTCTTT

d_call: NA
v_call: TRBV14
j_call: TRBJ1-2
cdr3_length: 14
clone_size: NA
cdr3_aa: CASSLGTGSYGYTF
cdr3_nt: TGTGCCAGCAGCTTGGGTACAGGGAGCTATGGCTACACCTTC

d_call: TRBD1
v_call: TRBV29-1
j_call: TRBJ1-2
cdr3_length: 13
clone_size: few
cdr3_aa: CSVVTGGNYGYTF
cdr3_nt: TGCAGCGTTGTCACAGGGGGCAACTATGGCTACACCTTC

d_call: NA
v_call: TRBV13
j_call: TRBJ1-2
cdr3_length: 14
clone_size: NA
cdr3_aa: CASSPHRGARGYTF
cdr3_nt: TGTGCCAGCAGCCCTCACCGTGGGGCGCGAGGCTACACCTTC

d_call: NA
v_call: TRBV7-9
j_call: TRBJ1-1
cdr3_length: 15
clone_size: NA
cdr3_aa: CASSLGGQFNTEAFF
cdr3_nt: TGTGCCAGCAGCTTAGGCGGACAGTTTAACACTGAAGCTTTCTTT

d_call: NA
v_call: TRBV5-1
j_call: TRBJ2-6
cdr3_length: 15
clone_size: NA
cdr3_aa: CASSWGSSGANVLTF
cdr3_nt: TGCGCCAGCAGCTGGGGCTCCTCTGGGGCCAACGTCCTGACTTTC

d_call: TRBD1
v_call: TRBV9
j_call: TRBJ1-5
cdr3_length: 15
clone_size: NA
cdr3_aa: CASSLTGQGNQPQHF
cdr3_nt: TGTGCCAGCAGCCTAACTGGACAGGGCAATCAGCCCCAGCATTTT

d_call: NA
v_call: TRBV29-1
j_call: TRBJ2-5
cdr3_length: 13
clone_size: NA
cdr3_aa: CSVVQGEGETQYF
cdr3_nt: TGCAGCGTTGTACAGGGGGAGGGGGAGACCCAGTACTTC

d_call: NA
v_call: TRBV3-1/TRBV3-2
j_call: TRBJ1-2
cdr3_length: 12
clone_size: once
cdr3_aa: CASSQVSGGYTF
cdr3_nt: TGTGCCAGCAGCCAAGTCTCCGGTGGCTACACCTTC

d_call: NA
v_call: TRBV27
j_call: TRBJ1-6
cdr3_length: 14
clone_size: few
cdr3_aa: CASSLAGGHSPLHF
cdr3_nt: TGTGCCAGCAGTTTAGCGGGGGGGCATTCACCCCTCCACTTT